This entry lists 9 T cell receptor beta chains sequenced from one sample in a study of T-cell reconstitution after alpha-beta-depleted transplantation in children. TCRbeta library construction was performed incorporating unique molecular identifiers. Each CDR3 protein is one row after TCRdb ran MiXCR on the PCR reads. The data hold 500,000 to 750,000 distinct CDR3 sequences, with 20% to 30% observed a single time. The starting material was PBMCs, obtained before TCRalphabeta/CD19-depleted stem cell transplant. All receptors come from a boy in the first two years of life with Wiskott-Aldrich syndrome, due to receive a stem cell transplant.

The CDR3: CSVLQGAYEQYF. CDR3 bases: TGCAGCGTCCTGCAGGGGGCCTACGAGCAGTACTTC. J is TRBJ2-7 and V is TRBV29-1; 7 bases are shared with TRBD1. This CDR3 contains 12 residues. Germline V gene sequence: CDR1 SQVTM, CDR2 ANQGSEA. The V segment lost 6 bases and the J segment 2 bases; nucleotides outside the gene matches: 4.

In its sample, this clonotype was seen a few times. This chain joins TRBV12-3 or TRBV12-4 and TRBJ1-6; the D gene is possibly TRBD1 (6 bases). The CDR3 covers 14 residues. V was pared by 1 base and J by 9 bases, with 10 bases between. CDR3 protein: CASSLDRVTSPLHF. As DNA, the CDR3 is TGTGCCAGCAGTTTAGACAGGGTAACTTCACCCCTCCACTTT.

This clonotype was observed a few times. V is TRBV5-1 and J is TRBJ2-7, with TRBD2 identical over 7 bases. The CDR3 covers 14 residues. With 4 bases clipped from V and 2 bases from J, the junction kept 6 bases outside the gene matches. Germline V lookup: CDR1 SGHRS, CDR2 YFSETQ. The CDR3 bases are TGCGCCAGCAGCCCCTCGGGGGGAACCTACGAGCAGTACTTC. Its translation: CASSPSGGTYEQYF. The full variable domain, rest sourced from reference TRBV5-1 and TRBJ2-7, is KAGVTQTPRYLIKTRGQQVTLSCSPISGHRSVSWYQQTPGQGLQFLFEYFSETQRNKGNFPGRFSGRQFSNSRSEMNVSTLELGDSALYLCASSPSGGTYEQYFGPGTRLTVT.

V and J are TRBV7-2 and TRBJ2-2; D tentatively fits TRBD1 or TRBD2 (5 bases each). CDR1 and CDR2 (germline): SGHTA, FQGNSA. CDR3 length: 17 residues. V was pared by 8 bases and J by 5 bases, with 24 bases between. The CDR3 loop is CASALTGPPTFTGELFF. CDR3 sequence (DNA): TGTGCCAGCGCCCTCACGGGACCCCCGACCTTTACCGGGGAGCTGTTTTTT.

The V call is TRBV28, the J call TRBJ1-1, with no clear D. Germline loops: CDR1 MDHEN, CDR2 SYDVKM. Trimming took 1 base from V and 0 from J, leaving 9 bases between them. This CDR3 has 15 amino acids. The CDR3 loop reads CASSLSETLNTEAFF. Written as DNA, the CDR3 is TGTGCCAGCAGTTTATCAGAGACTTTGAACACTGAAGCTTTCTTT.

The chain combines TRBV2 with TRBJ2-1; 11 bases are a match to TRBD2. V was clipped by 2 bases and J by 4 bases; unmatched bases: 10. CDR1 is SNHLY, CDR2 FYNNEI, per germline. This CDR3 is built from 18 residues. The CDR3 sequence: CASSEKLAGVRWYNEQFF. The DNA for the CDR3 is TGTGCCAGCAGTGAAAAACTAGCGGGAGTCCGCTGGTACAATGAGCAGTTCTTC.

CDR3 region: CASSPSGRKNIQYF. The CDR3 DNA follows: TGTGCCAGCAGTCCTAGCGGGAGAAAAAACATTCAGTACTTC. The chain employs TRBV12-3 or TRBV12-4 and TRBJ2-4; 10 nucleotides match TRBD2. The junction had 2 bases not matched to a gene; V was cut back by 5 bases and J by 4 bases. The CDR3 contains 14 residues.

The rearrangement joins TRBV6-4 to TRBJ2-1; D not certain. V lost 5 bases to trimming and J lost 9 bases, with 8 bases between them. Looked up from germline, CDR1 is MRHNA and CDR2 is SNTAGT. This CDR3 contains 11 residues. The DNA of the CDR3 is TGTGCCAGCAGTCACCTGGGTGAGCAGTTCTTC. It is translated as CASSHLGEQFF.

The CDR3 coding sequence is TGTGCCAGCAGCTTGGCCCTAGCGGGAGGGCCCTTGTATGAGCAGTTCTTC. It translates to CASSLALAGGPLYEQFF. V is TRBV5-6 and J is TRBJ2-1, with 12 bases aligning to TRBD2. CDR3 size: 17 residues. J was trimmed by 8 bases and V by 0 bases; bases with no gene match: 9. Per the germline V gene, CDR1 is SGHDT and CDR2 is YYEEEE.